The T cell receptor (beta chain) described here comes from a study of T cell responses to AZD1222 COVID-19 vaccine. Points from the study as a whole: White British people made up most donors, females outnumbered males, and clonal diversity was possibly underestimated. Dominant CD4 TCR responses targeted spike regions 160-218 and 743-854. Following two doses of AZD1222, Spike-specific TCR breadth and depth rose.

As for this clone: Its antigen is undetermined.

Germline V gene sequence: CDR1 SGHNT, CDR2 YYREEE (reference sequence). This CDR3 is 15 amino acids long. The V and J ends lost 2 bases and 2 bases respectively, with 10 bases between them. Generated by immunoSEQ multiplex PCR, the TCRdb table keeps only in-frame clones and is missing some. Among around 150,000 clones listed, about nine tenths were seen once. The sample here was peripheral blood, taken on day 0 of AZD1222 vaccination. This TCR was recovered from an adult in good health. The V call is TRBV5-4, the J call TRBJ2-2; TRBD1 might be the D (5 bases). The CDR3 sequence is CASSFAGINTGELFF. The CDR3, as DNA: TGTGCCAGCAGCTTCGCAGGGATTAACACCGGGGAGCTGTTTTTT.